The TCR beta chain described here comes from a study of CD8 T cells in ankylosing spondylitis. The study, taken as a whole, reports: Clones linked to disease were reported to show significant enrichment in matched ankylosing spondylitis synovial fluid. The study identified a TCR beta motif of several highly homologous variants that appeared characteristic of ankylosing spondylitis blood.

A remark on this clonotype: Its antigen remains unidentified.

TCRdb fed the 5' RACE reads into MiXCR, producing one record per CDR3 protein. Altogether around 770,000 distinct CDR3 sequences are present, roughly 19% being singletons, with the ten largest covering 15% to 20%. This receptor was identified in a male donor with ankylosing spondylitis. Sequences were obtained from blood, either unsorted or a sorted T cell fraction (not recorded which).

The CDR3 loop is CASSLTPAHEQYF. CDR3 DNA sequence: TGTGCCAGCAGCTTGACGCCCGCCCACGAGCAGTACTTC. The V and J genes are TRBV7-9 and TRBJ2-7; D ambiguous. The ends were cut back, 3 bases at V and 5 bases at J, with 11 bases in the middle. The length of the CDR3 is 13 residues. The V gene's germline CDR1 is SEHNR and CDR2 FQNEAQ (reference sequence).